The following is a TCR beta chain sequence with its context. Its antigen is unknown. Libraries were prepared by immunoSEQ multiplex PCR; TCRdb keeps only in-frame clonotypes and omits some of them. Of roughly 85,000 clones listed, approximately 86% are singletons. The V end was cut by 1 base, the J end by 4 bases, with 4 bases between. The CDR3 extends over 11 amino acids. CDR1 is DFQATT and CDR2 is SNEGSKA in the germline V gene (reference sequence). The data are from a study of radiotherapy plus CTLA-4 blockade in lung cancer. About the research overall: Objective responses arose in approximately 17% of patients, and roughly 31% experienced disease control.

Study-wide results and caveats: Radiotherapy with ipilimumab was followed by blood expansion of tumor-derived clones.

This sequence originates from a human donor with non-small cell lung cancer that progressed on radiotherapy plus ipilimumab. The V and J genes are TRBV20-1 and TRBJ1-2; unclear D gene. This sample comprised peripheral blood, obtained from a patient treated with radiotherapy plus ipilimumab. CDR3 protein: CSARVGYGYTF. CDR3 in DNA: TGCAGTGCTAGAGTTGGCTATGGCTACACCTTC.